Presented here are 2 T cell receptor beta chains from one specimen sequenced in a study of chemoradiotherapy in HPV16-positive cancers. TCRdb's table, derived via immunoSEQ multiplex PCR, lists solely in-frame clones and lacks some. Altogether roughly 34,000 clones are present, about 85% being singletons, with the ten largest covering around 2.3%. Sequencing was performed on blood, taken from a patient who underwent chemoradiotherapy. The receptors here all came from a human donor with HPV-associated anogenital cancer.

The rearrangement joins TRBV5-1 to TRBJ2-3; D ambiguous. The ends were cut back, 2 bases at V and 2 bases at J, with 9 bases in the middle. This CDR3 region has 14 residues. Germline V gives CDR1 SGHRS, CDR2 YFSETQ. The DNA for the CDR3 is TGCGCCAGCAGCTTTCCGCTACACACAGATACGCAGTATTTT. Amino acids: CASSFPLHTDTQYF.

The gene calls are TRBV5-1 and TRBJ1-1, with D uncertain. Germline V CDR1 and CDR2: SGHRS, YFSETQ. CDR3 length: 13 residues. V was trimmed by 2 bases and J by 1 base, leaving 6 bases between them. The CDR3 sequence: CASSLSANTEAFF. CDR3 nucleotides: TGCGCCAGCAGCTTATCCGCGAACACTGAAGCTTTCTTT. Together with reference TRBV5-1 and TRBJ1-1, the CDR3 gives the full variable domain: KAGVTQTPRYLIKTRGQQVTLSCSPISGHRSVSWYQQTPGQGLQFLFEYFSETQRNKGNFPGRFSGRQFSNSRSEMNVSTLELGDSALYLCASSLSANTEAFFGQGTRLTVV.